This is a list of T cell receptor beta chains from one sample in a study of T cells in Graves' hyperthyroidism and ophthalmopathy. TCRdb reprocessed the multiplex PCR reads with MiXCR, giving one entry per CDR3 protein. Of around 350,000 distinct CDR3 sequences in the sample, around 25% are singletons; the top ten hold around 70%. Sequenced sample: blood. These receptors all stem from a man aged 50 to 59 with Graves' hyperthyroidism. Each CDR3 is given with its conserved first and last residue. A D gene is named only where the DNA matches it firmly. Expanded clones get a size class; other rows say once, few or many, or leave the size out.

TRBV12-3/TRBV12-4	14	.	TRBJ2-7	.	CASSLTSPVHEQYF	TGTGCCAGCAGCCTGACAAGTCCTGTCCACGAGCAGTACTTC
TRBV27	13	few	TRBJ1-5	.	CASRLSINQPQHF	TGTGCCAGCAGACTAAGTATCAATCAGCCCCAGCATTTT
TRBV11-3	15	.	TRBJ2-1	TRBD2	CASSLVRAGEGEQFF	TGTGCCAGCAGCTTAGTTCGGGCGGGAGAGGGCGAGCAGTTCTTC
TRBV5-6	13	many	TRBJ1-2	.	CASSLRQGDGYTF	TGTGCCAGCAGCTTGCGCCAGGGCGATGGCTACACCTTC
TRBV28	15	many	TRBJ2-7	.	CASSLYGGLAYEQYF	TGTGCCAGCAGTTTATATGGGGGCCTTGCCTACGAGCAGTACTTC
TRBV7-7	17	few	TRBJ2-5	TRBD2	CASSLVSASGHQETQYF	TGTGCCAGCAGCTTAGTTTCGGCTAGCGGTCATCAAGAGACCCAGTACTTC
TRBV6-5	11	.	TRBJ2-1	.	CASSYGHEQFF	TGTGCCAGCAGTTACGGCCATGAGCAGTTCTTC
TRBV12-3/TRBV12-4	15	many	TRBJ2-7	TRBD1	CASSFGGTELVEQYF	TGTGCCAGCAGTTTCGGTGGGACAGAACTAGTCGAGCAGTACTTC
TRBV11-3	15	many	TRBJ2-1	TRBD1	CASSDRDRPYNEQFF	TGTGCCAGCAGCGACCGGGACAGACCGTACAATGAGCAGTTCTTC
TRBV6-1	16	.	TRBJ2-7	TRBD1	CASSGLWDRGYYEQYF	TGTGCCAGCAGTGGACTGTGGGACAGGGGATATTACGAGCAGTACTTC
TRBV6-1	15	.	TRBJ1-4	TRBD1	CASSEVLGQNEKLFF	TGTGCCAGCAGTGAAGTGCTGGGACAGAATGAAAAACTGTTTTTT
TRBV11-2	15	.	TRBJ2-3	.	CASSLDRGNTDTQYF	TGTGCCAGCAGCTTAGACCGCGGCAACACAGATACGCAGTATTTT
TRBV11-3	14	.	TRBJ1-2	.	CASSLGRAARGYTF	TGTGCCAGCAGCTTAGGACGGGCCGCGAGGGGCTACACCTTC
TRBV10-3	13	few	TRBJ1-1	.	CATNRQENTEAFF	TGTGCCACCAACCGGCAGGAGAACACTGAAGCTTTCTTT
TRBV12-3/TRBV12-4	12	few	TRBJ1-2	.	CASSSQNYGYTF	TGTGCCAGCAGTTCCCAGAACTATGGCTACACCTTC
TRBV5-1	12	few	TRBJ2-5	.	CASSFRQETQYF	TGCGCCAGCAGCTTCAGACAAGAGACCCAGTACTTC
TRBV12-3/TRBV12-4	15	few	TRBJ2-2	TRBD2	CASKTSGGRTGELFF	TGTGCCAGCAAAACTAGCGGGGGACGCACCGGGGAGCTGTTTTTT
TRBV12-3/TRBV12-4	15	few	TRBJ2-2	.	CASSLQGLDTGELFF	TGTGCCAGCAGTTTACAGGGTTTGGACACCGGGGAGCTGTTTTTT
TRBV7-6	17	many	TRBJ2-7	.	CASSLAAGRRGFYEQYF	TGTGCCAGCAGCTTAGCCGCGGGTCGCAGGGGATTTTACGAGCAGTACTTC
TRBV19	15	.	TRBJ1-2	.	CASSTTGTARYGYTF	TGTGCCAGTAGTACAACCGGGACCGCTCGCTATGGCTACACCTTC
TRBV29-1	16	many	TRBJ1-1	.	CSVEVGQGKTNTEAFF	TGCAGCGTTGAAGTAGGTCAGGGGAAGACGAACACTGAAGCTTTCTTT
TRBV7-3	12	.	TRBJ2-1	TRBD2	CASGTSGDEQFF	TGTGCCAGCGGGACTAGCGGGGATGAGCAGTTCTTC
TRBV30	13	.	TRBJ1-1	TRBD1	CACYRGQNTEAFF	TGTGCCTGTTACAGGGGGCAGAACACTGAAGCTTTCTTT
TRBV7-3	14	.	TRBJ2-1	TRBD2	CASSVAGTYNEQFF	TGTGCCAGCAGCGTAGCGGGGACCTACAATGAGCAGTTCTTC
TRBV7-3	16	many	TRBJ2-5	TRBD2	CASSSAGGNIQETQYF	TGTGCCAGCAGCTCAGCGGGAGGTAACATCCAAGAGACCCAGTACTTC
TRBV12-5	14	few	TRBJ1-3	.	CASGPGVTGNTIYF	TGTGCTAGTGGTCCTGGGGTAACTGGAAACACCATATATTTT
TRBV27	19	many	TRBJ2-7	.	CASSLSGIQTGPSSYEQYF	TGTGCCAGCAGTTTATCCGGGATACAAACAGGGCCCAGCTCCTACGAGCAGTACTTC
TRBV29-1	14	few	TRBJ1-2	.	CSVGGTTFNYGYTF	TGCAGCGTTGGGGGGACGACATTTAACTATGGCTACACCTTC
TRBV3-1	13	.	TRBJ2-2	.	CASSPPNTGELFF	TGTGCCAGCAGCCCACCGAACACCGGGGAGCTGTTTTTT
TRBV6-2/TRBV6-3	14	.	TRBJ2-5	TRBD2	CASSQRGGWETQYF	TGTGCCAGCAGTCAACGGGGGGGCTGGGAGACCCAGTACTTC
TRBV27	18	.	TRBJ2-5	TRBD2	CASSSLTGTSGGQETQYF	TGTGCCAGCAGTTCCCTGACAGGTACTAGCGGGGGACAAGAGACCCAGTACTTC
TRBV10-3	15	.	TRBJ2-1	TRBD1	CATTTGGRSYNEQFF	TGTGCCACCACGACAGGGGGCAGATCCTACAATGAGCAGTTCTTC
TRBV12-3/TRBV12-4	15	.	TRBJ1-1	.	CASSLYGGGSTEAFF	TGTGCCAGCAGTTTATATGGGGGCGGAAGCACTGAAGCTTTCTTT
TRBV5-1	22	.	TRBJ2-6	TRBD1	CASSLTIRGMTGPINWANVLTF	TGCGCCAGCAGCTTGACAATCCGGGGAATGACAGGGCCCATTAATTGGGCCAACGTCCTGACTTTC
TRBV5-6	16	.	TRBJ2-3	TRBD1	CASSLRPRPGQETQYF	TGTGCCAGCAGCTTGCGGCCCCGGCCGGGACAGGAAACGCAGTATTTT
TRBV12-5	15	many	TRBJ2-1	.	CASGLAQSSYNEQFF	TGTGCTAGTGGTTTGGCCCAAAGCTCCTACAATGAGCAGTTCTTC
TRBV28	15	many	TRBJ2-7	TRBD1	CASRGSGTGDYEQYF	TGTGCCAGCAGGGGATCCGGGACAGGGGACTACGAGCAGTACTTC
TRBV29-1	14	.	TRBJ2-7	.	CSVERQGSSYEQYF	TGCAGCGTTGAGCGGCAGGGGAGCTCCTACGAGCAGTACTTC
TRBV14	15	.	TRBJ2-2	TRBD2	CASSPGLARTGELFF	TGTGCCAGCAGCCCAGGACTAGCGCGCACCGGGGAGCTGTTTTTT
TRBV7-2	16	once	TRBJ2-4	TRBD2	CASSSNSGSLRNIQYF	TGTGCCAGCAGCTCGAATAGCGGGAGCTTAAGGAACATTCAGTACTTC
TRBV30	13	few	TRBJ1-2	TRBD1	CAWDRGGSYGYTF	TGTGCCTGGGACAGGGGAGGCAGCTATGGCTACACCTTC
TRBV24-1	14	.	TRBJ1-1	.	CATSDTGTNTEAFF	TGTGCCACCAGTGATACTGGGACGAACACTGAAGCTTTCTTT
TRBV30	13	many	TRBJ1-5	TRBD1	CAWDRGTSQPQHF	TGTGCCTGGGACAGGGGGACGTCTCAGCCCCAGCATTTT
TRBV12-3/TRBV12-4	15	many	TRBJ1-1	.	CASSSGTHSNTEAFF	TGTGCCAGCAGTTCCGGGACGCATAGTAACACTGAAGCTTTCTTT
TRBV19	18	.	TRBJ1-1	TRBD1	CASSTGTVDRGLNTEAFF	TGTGCCAGTAGTACCGGTACCGTGGACAGGGGGCTGAACACTGAAGCTTTCTTT
TRBV20-1	15	.	TRBJ2-2	TRBD1	CSARQGARNTGELFF	TGCAGTGCTAGACAGGGGGCGCGAAACACCGGGGAGCTGTTTTTT
TRBV20-1	14	.	TRBJ1-3	.	CSARDRAAGNTIYF	TGCAGTGCTAGAGATAGGGCCGCTGGAAACACCATATATTTT
TRBV25-1	16	once	TRBJ2-7	TRBD2	CASSELSGVGAYEQYF	TGTGCCAGCAGTGAATTAAGCGGGGTGGGTGCCTACGAGCAGTACTTC
TRBV11-3	16	.	TRBJ2-2	.	CASSFTPGWNTGELFF	TGTGCCAGCAGCTTCACCCCAGGGTGGAACACCGGGGAGCTGTTTTTT
TRBV6-2/TRBV6-3	13	.	TRBJ2-7	TRBD1	CASSPDRGGEQYF	TGTGCCAGCAGTCCGGACAGGGGAGGCGAGCAGTACTTC
TRBV29-1	15	.	TRBJ2-7	.	CSVEDPRDNSRGQYF	TGCAGCGTTGAAGATCCTCGGGATAACTCGAGGGGGCAGTACTTC
TRBV6-1	15	few	TRBJ2-7	TRBD2	CASSPGGGGTYEQYF	TGTGCCAGCAGCCCCGGTGGGGGGGGAACCTACGAGCAGTACTTC
TRBV5-6	14	.	TRBJ1-4	.	CASSFRHLNEKLFF	TGTGCCAGCAGCTTTAGACACCTTAATGAAAAACTGTTTTTT
TRBV6-1	16	few	TRBJ2-3	TRBD2	CASSGPGLAGLDTQYF	TGTGCCAGCAGTGGACCGGGACTAGCGGGACTAGATACGCAGTATTTT